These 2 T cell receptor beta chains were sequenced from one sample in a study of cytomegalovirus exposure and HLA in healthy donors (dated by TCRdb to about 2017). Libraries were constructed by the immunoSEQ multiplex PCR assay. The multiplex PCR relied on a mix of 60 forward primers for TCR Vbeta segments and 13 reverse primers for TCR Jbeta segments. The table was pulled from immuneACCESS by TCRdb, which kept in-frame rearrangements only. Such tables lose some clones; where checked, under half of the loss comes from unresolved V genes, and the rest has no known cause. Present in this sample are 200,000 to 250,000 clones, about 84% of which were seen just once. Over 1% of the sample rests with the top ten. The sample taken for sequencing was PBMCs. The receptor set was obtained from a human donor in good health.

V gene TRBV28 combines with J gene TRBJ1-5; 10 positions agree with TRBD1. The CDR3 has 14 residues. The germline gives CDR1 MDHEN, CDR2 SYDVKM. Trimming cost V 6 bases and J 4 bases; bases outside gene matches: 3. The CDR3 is CASRGQGRNQPQHF. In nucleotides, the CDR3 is TGTGCCAGCAGGGGACAGGGGCGGAATCAGCCCCAGCATTTT.

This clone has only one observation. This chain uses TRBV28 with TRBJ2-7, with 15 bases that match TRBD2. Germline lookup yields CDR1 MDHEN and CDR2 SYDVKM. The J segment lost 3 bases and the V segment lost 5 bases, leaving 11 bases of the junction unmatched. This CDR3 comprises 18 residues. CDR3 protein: CASSLGTSGRRLGYEQYF. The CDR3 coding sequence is TGTGCCAGCAGTCTCGGGACTAGCGGGAGGCGGTTGGGCTACGAGCAGTACTTC.